This TCR beta chain derives from a study of regulatory and conventional T cells in RAG deficiency. Study findings and constraints: Omenn syndrome and CID/AS patients had roughly 100-fold fewer unique Treg TCR beta sequences, versus around 9.8-fold elsewhere. In Omenn syndrome, Treg and Tconv repertoires overlapped >75%. Shannon entropy was markedly lower and Simpson indices higher in RAG-deficient patients than control T-cell subsets.

This CDR3 has 11 amino acids. Germline CDR1 and CDR2: SQVTM and ANQGSEA. V dropped 4 bases and J dropped 10; count of bases not matched to a gene: 5. Using immunoSEQ multiplex PCR, the repertoire was profiled, and TCRdb retains in-frame clones only, with some absent. In the table there are under 20,000 clones, roughly 90% of which are singletons. The sorted regulatory T cells were CD4+, CD25-high and CD127-low, with genomic DNA sequenced. To note about this clone: Antigen unknown.

The data also belong to a second study, concerning regulatory T cells. That work states: Amplification used 52 TRBV primers and 13 TRBJ primers.

The sample comprised Tregs sorted from blood. The TCR was taken from a human donor in good health. This sequence joins TRBV29-1 and TRBJ1-1, with 8 bases identical to TRBD1. The CDR3 DNA is TGCAGCGTTGGGACAGGGTCGCTAGCTTTCTTT. Translating it yields CSVGTGSLAFF.